This T cell receptor beta chain is from a study of blood T cell repertoires in COVID-19. Study overall: The United States, Italy and Spain supplied acute and convalescent COVID-19 samples. PBMCs, B-cell-depleted T cells, or T cells were the source of the cDNA or gDNA that made up the material.

This CDR3 has 15 residues. The J segment lost 5 bases and the V segment lost 4 bases, leaving 6 bases of the junction unmatched. Per the germline V gene, CDR1 is SGHRS and CDR2 is YFSETQ. Under the authors' procedure: Amplification with reference gene primers provided the estimates of nucleated cell counts. Assay: immunoSEQ multiplex PCR; the TCRdb copy retains only in-frame clones and omits some. V and J calls and clone size are given by that table; D and trimming were obtained from the DNA. This table has some 130,000 clones, roughly two thirds appearing once. The sequence derives from a woman aged 65 to 85 with acute or convalescent COVID-19. This rearrangement joins TRBV5-1 to TRBJ1-5; TRBD1 matches at 10 bases. Sequenced sample: peripheral blood. For the CDR3, the DNA is TGCGCCAGCAGCCCCGGACAGGGGGGATATCAGCCCCAGCATTTT. This gives the protein CASSPGQGGYQPQHF.